This TCR beta chain was captured by sequencing in a study of blood T cell repertoires in COVID-19. Looking at the study overall: The samples span acute and convalescent COVID-19 from the United States, Italy and Spain. The analysed material was cDNA or gDNA that came from T cells, B-cell-depleted T cells, or PBMCs.

Clones were read by immunoSEQ multiplex PCR, and TCRdb kept only the in-frame ones, dropping some. Of fewer than 300,000 clones in the sample, around 86% are singletons; the top ten hold 2.5% to 3%. Trimming shortened V by 3 bases and J by 4 bases, and 13 bases separated the two germline ends. Germline CDR1 KGHSH, CDR2 LQKENI. The CDR3 covers 15 residues. The J gene is TRBJ2-1, the V gene TRBV18; D gene uncertain. This sequence was found in a woman aged 55 to 70 with active or convalescent COVID-19. The sequenced sample consisted of peripheral blood. This chain's CDR3 is CASSPTSRPYNEQFF. Here the CDR3 DNA reads TGTGCCAGCTCACCGACTTCCCGACCATACAATGAGCAGTTCTTC.